Presented here are 9 T cell receptor beta chains from one specimen sequenced in a study of blood T cell repertoires in COVID-19 (dated by TCRdb to the early 2020s). Library method: the immunoSEQ multiplex PCR assay. TCRdb's version of the immuneACCESS table is confined to in-frame rearrangements and falls short of the full clone set. An unresolved V gene accounts for under half of the shortfall where checked; the remainder is of unknown origin. This sample has approximately 90,000 clones in its table, and 80% of those were observed once. Roughly a fifth of the sample belongs to the ten largest clones. Sequenced: peripheral blood. Receptors were obtained from a woman aged 80 or over with acute or convalescent COVID-19.

The genes are TRBV20-1 and TRBJ1-6; D is uncertain. The CDR3 length is 14 residues. CDR1 DFQATT and CDR2 SNEGSKA come from the germline V gene (reference sequence). V lost 3 bases, J lost 3 bases, and 9 bases lay in between. CDR3 region: CSASGPNYNSPLHF. Here the CDR3 DNA reads TGCAGTGCTAGTGGGCCCAACTATAATTCACCCCTCCACTTT.

V usage is TRBV6-5 and J usage is TRBJ2-7, with 7 positions matching TRBD1. CDR1 MNHEY and CDR2 SVGAGI come from the germline V gene. The junction had 9 bases not matched to a gene; V was cut back by 7 bases and J by 3 bases. The CDR3 has 14 amino acids. This chain's CDR3 is CASTEGTDVYEQYF. The CDR3 DNA reads TGTGCCAGCACCGAGGGGACAGACGTCTACGAGCAGTACTTC.

J is TRBJ2-5 and V is TRBV5-1, with 9 positions matching TRBD1. This CDR3 region has 14 residues. Germline CDR1 SGHRS, CDR2 YFSETQ. V was pared by 4 bases and J by 5 bases, with 6 bases of the junction left unmatched. The CDR3, as DNA: TGCGCCAGCAGCCCGACAGGGGGGAGTGAGACCCAGTACTTC. Its protein product is CASSPTGGSETQYF.

The V and J genes are TRBV6-5 and TRBJ1-4; TRBD1 agrees at 8 bases. The trim removed 5 bases at V and 11 bases at J, leaving 7 bases unmatched. The CDR3 runs 13 residues. The V gene's germline CDR1 is MNHEY and CDR2 SVGAGI. As DNA, the CDR3 is TGTGCCAGCAGTCACGCGGACAGGGATAAACTGTTTTTT. This sequence encodes CASSHADRDKLFF.

This chain joins TRBV5-4 and TRBJ2-5, with D possibly TRBD2 on 5 matching bases. The CDR3 is 15 residues long. The germline V gene has CDR1 SGHNT and CDR2 YYREEE (reference sequence). V lost 4 bases and J lost 4, with 17 bases in between. CDR3 in DNA: TGTGCCAGCAGCACCCGGACTGCCTCGGGAGAGACCCAGTACTTC. This gives the protein CASSTRTASGETQYF.

The CDR3 bases are TGTGCCAGCAGCGTAGGATGGGACAGGGACTACAATGAGCAGTTCTTC. It specifies CASSVGWDRDYNEQFF. The chain has TRBV9 and TRBJ2-1, with 9 nucleotides matching TRBD1. Trimming cost V 0 bases and J 3 bases; bases outside gene matches: 4. This CDR3 contains 16 residues. CDR1 and CDR2 from the germline V gene are SGDLS and YYNGEE. Complete variable domain (other parts from reference TRBV9 and TRBJ2-1): DSGVTQTPKHLITATGQRVTLRCSPRSGDLSVYWYQQSLDQGLQFLIQYYNGEERAKGNILERFSAQQFPDLHSELNLSSLELGDSALYFCASSVGWDRDYNEQFFGPGTRLTVL.

This clone was picked up one time. V usage is TRBV5-6 and J usage is TRBJ2-5; 10 bases align to TRBD2. V dropped 0 bases and J dropped 7; count of bases not matched to a gene: 15. Germline CDR1 is SGHDT and CDR2 is YYEEEE. The CDR3 sequence is 18 residues long. DNA of the CDR3: TGTGCCAGCAGCTTGGGCTTAACTAGCGGGGCCCACGGGGGGACCCAGTACTTC. The encoded protein is CASSLGLTSGAHGGTQYF.

This clone has a handful of counts. This chain links TRBV19 with TRBJ2-7; TRBD2 matches at 8 bases. The length of the CDR3 is 13 residues. Germline V gives CDR1 LNHDA, CDR2 SQIVND (reference sequence). The V and J ends lost 6 bases and 5 bases, in that order; junction bases with no gene match: 6. In DNA, the CDR3 is TGTGCCAGTAGAAGCGGGAGTAGCCACGAGCAGTACTTC. Its protein is CASRSGSSHEQYF. Complete variable domain (other parts from reference TRBV19 and TRBJ2-7): DGGITQSPKYLFRKEGQNVTLSCEQNLNHDAMYWYRQDPGQGLRLIYYSQIVNDFQKGDIAEGYSVSREKKESFPLTVTSAQKNPTAFYLCASRSGSSHEQYFGPGTRLTVT.

The chain couples TRBV19 to TRBJ1-6, with a tentative D call TRBD1 (5 bases). Between the trimmed V and J ends, which lost 0 bases and 4 bases, there was a span of 7 bases. Germline assignment: CDR1 LNHDA and CDR2 SQIVND (reference sequence). The CDR3 is 15 residues long. As DNA, the CDR3 is TGTGCCAGTAGTATAGAAGGGGCTTATAATTCACCCCTCCACTTT. It is translated as CASSIEGAYNSPLHF.